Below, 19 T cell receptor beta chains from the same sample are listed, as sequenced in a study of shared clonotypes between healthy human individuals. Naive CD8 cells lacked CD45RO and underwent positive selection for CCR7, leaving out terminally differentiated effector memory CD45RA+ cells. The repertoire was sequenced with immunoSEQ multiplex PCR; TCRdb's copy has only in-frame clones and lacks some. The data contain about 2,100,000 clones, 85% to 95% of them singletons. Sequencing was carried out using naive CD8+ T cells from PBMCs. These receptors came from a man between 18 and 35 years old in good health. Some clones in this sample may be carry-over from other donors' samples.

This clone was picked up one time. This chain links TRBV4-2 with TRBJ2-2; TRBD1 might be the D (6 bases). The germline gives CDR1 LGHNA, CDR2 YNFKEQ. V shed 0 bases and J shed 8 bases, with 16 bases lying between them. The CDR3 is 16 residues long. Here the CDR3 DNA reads TGTGCCAGCAGCCAAGATGATGAATCCAGGGGAGGGGAGCTGTTTTTT. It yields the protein CASSQDDESRGGELFF.

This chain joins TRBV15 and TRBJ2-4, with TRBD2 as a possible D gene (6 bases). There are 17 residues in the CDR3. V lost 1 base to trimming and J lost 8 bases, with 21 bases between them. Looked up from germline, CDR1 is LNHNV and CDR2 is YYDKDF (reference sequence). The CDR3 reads CATSRAPGRDGGDIQYF. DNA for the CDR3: TGTGCCACCAGCAGAGCTCCCGGCCGGGACGGGGGAGACATTCAGTACTTC.

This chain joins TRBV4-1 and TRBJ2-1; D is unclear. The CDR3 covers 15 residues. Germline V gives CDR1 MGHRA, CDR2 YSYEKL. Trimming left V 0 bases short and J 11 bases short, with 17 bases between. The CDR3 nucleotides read TGCGCCAGCAGCCAAGAGGCTGGTGGCGAGCCACAGCAGTTCTTC. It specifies CASSQEAGGEPQQFF.

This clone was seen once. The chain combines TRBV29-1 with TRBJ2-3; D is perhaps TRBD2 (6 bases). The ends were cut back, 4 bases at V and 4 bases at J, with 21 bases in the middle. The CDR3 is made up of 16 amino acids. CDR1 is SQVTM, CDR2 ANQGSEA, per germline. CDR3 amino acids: CSVGRDIVSVADTQYF. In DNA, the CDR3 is TGCAGCGTTGGGCGGGATATAGTTAGCGTGGCAGATACGCAGTATTTT.

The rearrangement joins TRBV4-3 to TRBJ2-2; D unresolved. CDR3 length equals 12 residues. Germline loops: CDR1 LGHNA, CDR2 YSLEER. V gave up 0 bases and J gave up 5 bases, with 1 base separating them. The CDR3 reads CASSQETGELFF. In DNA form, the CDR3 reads TGCGCCAGCAGCCAAGAAACCGGGGAGCTGTTTTTT.

CDR3 loop: CASSFPLTHTRASYEQYF. In DNA form, the CDR3 reads TGTGCCAGCAGTTTCCCACTGACACATACAAGGGCCTCCTACGAGCAGTACTTC. The J gene is TRBJ2-7, the V gene TRBV28, with D uncertain. Germline values: CDR1 MDHEN, CDR2 SYDVKM. Trimming left V 3 bases short and J 0 bases short, with 21 bases between. The CDR3 is 18 amino acids.

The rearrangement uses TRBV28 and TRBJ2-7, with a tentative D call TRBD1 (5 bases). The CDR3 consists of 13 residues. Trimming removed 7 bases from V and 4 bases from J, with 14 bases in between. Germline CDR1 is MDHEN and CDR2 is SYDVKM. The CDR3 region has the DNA TGTGCCAGCAATTTTGGGCAGGGTTACGAGCAGTACTTC. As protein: CASNFGQGYEQYF.

CDR3 DNA sequence: TGTGCCAGCAGCAGGACGCTAGCGGGAGCCTACGAGCAGTACTTC. Translation: CASSRTLAGAYEQYF. This chain connects TRBV5-5 to TRBJ2-7, with 10 bases fitting TRBD2. CDR1 is SGHKS and CDR2 is YYEKEE in the germline V gene (reference sequence). There are 15 residues in the CDR3. V shed 4 bases, J shed 2 bases, and the junction held 6 bases outside the gene matches.

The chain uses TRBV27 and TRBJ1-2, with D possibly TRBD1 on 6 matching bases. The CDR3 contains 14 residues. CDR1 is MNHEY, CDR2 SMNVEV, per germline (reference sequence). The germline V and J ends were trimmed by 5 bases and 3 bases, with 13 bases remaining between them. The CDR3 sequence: CASSPEQGYYGYTF. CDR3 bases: TGTGCCAGCAGTCCGGAACAGGGATACTATGGCTACACCTTC.

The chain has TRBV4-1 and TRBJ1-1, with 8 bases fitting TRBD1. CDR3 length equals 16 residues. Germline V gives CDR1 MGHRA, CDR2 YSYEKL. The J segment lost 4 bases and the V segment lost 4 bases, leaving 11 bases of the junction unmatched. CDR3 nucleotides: TGCGCCAGCAGCCCTAGTTCAGGGGGCGCGGGCACTGAAGCTTTCTTT. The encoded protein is CASSPSSGGAGTEAFF.

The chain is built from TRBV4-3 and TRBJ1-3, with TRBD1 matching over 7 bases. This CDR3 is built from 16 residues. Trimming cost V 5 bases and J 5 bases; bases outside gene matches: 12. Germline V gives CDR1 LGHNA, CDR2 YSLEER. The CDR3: CASSTQAGDSRNTIYF. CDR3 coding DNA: TGCGCCAGCAGCACACAGGCCGGGGACAGCCGAAACACCATATATTTT.

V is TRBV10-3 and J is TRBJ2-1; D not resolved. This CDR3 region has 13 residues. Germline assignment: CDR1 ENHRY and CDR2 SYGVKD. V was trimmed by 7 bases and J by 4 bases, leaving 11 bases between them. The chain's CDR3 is CAIMVENYNEQFF. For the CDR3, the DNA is TGTGCCATCATGGTTGAGAATTACAATGAGCAGTTCTTC.

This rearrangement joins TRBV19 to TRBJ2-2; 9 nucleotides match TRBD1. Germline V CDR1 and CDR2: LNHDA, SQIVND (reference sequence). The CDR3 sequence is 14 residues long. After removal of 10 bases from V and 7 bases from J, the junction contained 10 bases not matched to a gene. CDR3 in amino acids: CAIRPGQGIGELFF. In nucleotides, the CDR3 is TGTGCCATCAGACCGGGACAGGGTATCGGGGAGCTGTTTTTT.

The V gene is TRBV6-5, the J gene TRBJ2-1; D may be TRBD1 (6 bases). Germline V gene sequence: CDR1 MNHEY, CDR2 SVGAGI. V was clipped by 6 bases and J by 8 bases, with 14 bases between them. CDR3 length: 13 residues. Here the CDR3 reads CASRPQGFDEQFF. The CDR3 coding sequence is TGTGCCAGCAGACCCCAGGGGTTCGATGAGCAGTTCTTC.

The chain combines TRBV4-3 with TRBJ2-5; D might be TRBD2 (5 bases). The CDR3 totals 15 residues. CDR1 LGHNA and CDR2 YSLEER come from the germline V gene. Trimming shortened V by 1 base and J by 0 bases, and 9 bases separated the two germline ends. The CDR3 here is CASSQGPGNQETQYF. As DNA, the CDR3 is TGCGCCAGCAGCCAAGGACCGGGAAACCAAGAGACCCAGTACTTC.

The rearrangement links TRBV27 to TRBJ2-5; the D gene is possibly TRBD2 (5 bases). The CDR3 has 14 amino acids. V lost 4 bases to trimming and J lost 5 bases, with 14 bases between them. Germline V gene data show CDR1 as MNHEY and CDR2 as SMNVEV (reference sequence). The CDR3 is CASSSGLGLETQYF. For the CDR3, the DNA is TGTGCCAGCAGTTCAGGACTGGGCCTCGAGACCCAGTACTTC.

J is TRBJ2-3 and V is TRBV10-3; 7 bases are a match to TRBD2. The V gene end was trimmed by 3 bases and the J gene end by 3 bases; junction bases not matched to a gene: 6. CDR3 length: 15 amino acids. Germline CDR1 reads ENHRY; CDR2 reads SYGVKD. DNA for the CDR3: TGTGCCATCAGTGAAGGACTAGGGAGGACAGATACGCAGTATTTT. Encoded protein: CAISEGLGRTDTQYF.

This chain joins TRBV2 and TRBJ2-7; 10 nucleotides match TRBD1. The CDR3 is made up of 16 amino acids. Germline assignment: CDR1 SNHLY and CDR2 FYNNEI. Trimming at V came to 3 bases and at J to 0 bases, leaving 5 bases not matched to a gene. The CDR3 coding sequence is TGTGCCAGCAGTGACCGACAGGGGGCTTTCTCCTACGAGCAGTACTTC. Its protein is CASSDRQGAFSYEQYF.

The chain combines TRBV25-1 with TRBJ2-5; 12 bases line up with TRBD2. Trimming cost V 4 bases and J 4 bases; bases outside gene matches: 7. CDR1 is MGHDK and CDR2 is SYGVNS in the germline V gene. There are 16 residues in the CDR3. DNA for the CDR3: TGTGCCAGCAGTGTGAAGCAGGGACTAGCGGGAGAGACCCAGTACTTC. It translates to CASSVKQGLAGETQYF.